This T cell receptor beta chain originates from a study of T cell responses to AZD1222 COVID-19 vaccine. General study points: Elevations in Spike-specific TCR breadth and depth followed administration of two AZD1222 doses. Regions 160-218 and 743-854 held dominance among vaccine-associated CD4 TCRs, which spanned spike.

Concerning this clone: Antigen: not known.

Samples with a second dose at about 4 or about 12 weeks were pooled together. The CDR3 totals 11 residues. J lost 9 bases, V lost 6 bases, and 4 bases had no gene match. The germline V gene encodes CDR1 SQVTM and CDR2 ANQGSEA. Some clones are missing from TCRdb's copy, which holds only in-frame ones; the method was immunoSEQ multiplex PCR. The sample holds roughly 200,000 clones, about 89% seen once. The material sequenced was peripheral blood, taken 28 days after the second AZD1222 dose. This clonotype was obtained from an adult who received the AZD1222 COVID-19 vaccine. The chain has TRBV29-1 and TRBJ1-1; 10 nucleotides line up with TRBD1. The CDR3 DNA follows: TGCAGCGTGAGGGACAGGGGTAAAGCTTTCTTT. This gives the protein CSVRDRGKAFF.